This passage covers 19 T cell receptor beta chains from one sample sequenced in a study of cytomegalovirus exposure and HLA in healthy donors. Amplification used 60 Vbeta primers and 13 Jbeta primers. Repertoires were generated with immunoSEQ multiplex PCR, while TCRdb's copy carries only in-frame clones and drops some. Of 100,000 to 150,000 clones listed, about 80% are singletons. Sample: PBMCs. The source of these receptors is a girl between 2 and 10 years old in good health and CMV-seronegative.

Here the CDR3 DNA reads TGTGCCAGCAGTTCGACAGGGAGGCCTGGAAACACCATATATTTT. It encodes CASSSTGRPGNTIYF. The chain uses TRBV28 and TRBJ1-3; the match to TRBD1 covers 7 bases. Trimming removed 4 bases from V and 2 bases from J; junction bases left unmatched: 5. There are 15 residues in the CDR3. The germline CDR1 and CDR2 sequences are MDHEN and SYDVKM.

The chain has TRBV6-5 and TRBJ2-5, with D tentatively TRBD1 (6 bases). Near its end, the DNA agrees better with TRBJ2-7, so the J call may be wrong. This CDR3 has 15 amino acids. Germline assignment: CDR1 MNHEY and CDR2 SVGAGI. The CDR3 is CASSYRGGSSYEQYF. As DNA, the CDR3 is TGTGCCAGCAGTTACCGAGGGGGAAGCTCCTACGAGCAGTACTTC.

This rearrangement joins TRBV5-4 to TRBJ1-2; D is ambiguous. V lost 4 bases and J 8 bases, leaving 21 bases between the germline ends. This CDR3 region has 15 residues. CDR1 SGHNT and CDR2 YYREEE come from the germline V gene (reference sequence). CDR3 residues: CASSPRHVGGMGYTF. The CDR3 DNA follows: TGTGCCAGCAGCCCCCGGCACGTGGGAGGGATGGGCTACACCTTC. The full variable domain, its missing parts supplied by reference TRBV5-4 and TRBJ1-2, is ETGVTQSPTHLIKTRGQQVTLRCSSQSGHNTVSWYQQALGQGPQFIFQYYREEENGRGNFPPRFSGLQFPNYSSELNVNALELDDSALYLCASSPRHVGGMGYTFGSGTRLTVV.

The genes are TRBV11-3 and TRBJ2-2, with 10 nucleotides matching TRBD1. CDR1 is SGHNT, CDR2 YENEEA, per germline. J lost 2 bases, V lost 3 bases, and 12 bases had no gene match. The CDR3 length is 19 residues. Here the CDR3 DNA reads TGTGCCAGCAGCTTCCTACACCTCCGGGACAGGGGTAACACCGGGGAGCTGTTTTTT. This codes for CASSFLHLRDRGNTGELFF.

This clone was counted only a few times. The chain recombines TRBV6-6 with TRBJ1-3, with 9 bases aligning to TRBD1. The CDR3 consists of 15 residues. Losses at the gene ends were 6 bases for V and 0 bases for J; bases not matched to a gene: 3. Germline V gives CDR1 MNHNY, CDR2 SVGAGI (reference sequence). DNA of the CDR3: TGTGCCAGCAGCCTACAGGGGGCCTCTGGAAACACCATATATTTT. It encodes CASSLQGASGNTIYF.

The J gene is TRBJ2-1, the V gene TRBV15, with TRBD2 matching over 12 bases. Trimming took 5 bases from V and 3 from J; bases not matched to a gene: 2. The CDR3 is 15 amino acids. Germline CDR1 reads LNHNV; CDR2 reads YYDKDF (reference sequence). The CDR3 nucleotides read TGTGCCACCAGCGGGGGACTAGCGGGCTACAATGAGCAGTTCTTC. Amino acid sequence: CATSGGLAGYNEQFF. The full variable domain, in which reference TRBV15 and TRBJ2-1 provide the parts outside the CDR3, is DAMVIQNPRYQVTQFGKPVTLSCSQTLNHNVMYWYQQKSSQAPKLLFHYYDKDFNNEADTPDNFQSRRPNTSFCFLDIRSPGLGDTAMYLCATSGGLAGYNEQFFGPGTRLTVL.

The rearrangement joins TRBV28 to TRBJ2-5; tentative D call: TRBD2 (6 bases). V lost 6 bases to trimming and J lost 5 bases, with 19 bases between them. Germline assignment: CDR1 MDHEN and CDR2 SYDVKM. CDR3 length: 15 amino acids. The DNA for the CDR3 is TGTGCCAGCAGCCGAGGGACTGCCGCGTTCGAGACCCAGTACTTC. Translating gives CASSRGTAAFETQYF.

The rearrangement uses TRBV4-1 and TRBJ1-5, with 8 bases lining up with TRBD1. Trimming at V came to 0 bases and at J to 6 bases, leaving 4 bases not matched to a gene. Germline V gene data show CDR1 as MGHRA and CDR2 as YSYEKL. The CDR3 consists of 15 residues. The CDR3 spells CASSQDYDRGQPQHF. The CDR3 bases are TGCGCCAGCAGCCAAGATTATGACAGGGGTCAGCCCCAGCATTTT.

In this sample, this clone turned up once. This rearrangement joins TRBV10-3 to TRBJ1-1; a weak D match, TRBD1 (6 bases). There are 16 residues in the CDR3. The V and J ends lost 10 bases and 0 bases respectively, with 21 bases between them. Germline CDR1 is ENHRY and CDR2 is SYGVKD. CDR3 sequence reads: CATGDTATQMNTEAFF. The CDR3 DNA sequence: TGTGCCACCGGGGACACCGCGACTCAAATGAACACTGAAGCTTTCTTT.

The chain couples TRBV7-2 to TRBJ2-7; D is possibly TRBD1 (6 bases). This CDR3 has 13 residues. From germline, CDR1 is SGHTA and CDR2 FQGNSA. The V end was cut by 3 bases, the J end by 2 bases, with 8 bases between. The CDR3 nucleotides are TGTGCCAGCAGCTTTCGGGACACCTACGAGCAGTACTTC. Its translation is CASSFRDTYEQYF.

The rearrangement uses TRBV28 and TRBJ2-5, with TRBD2 matching 16 bases. Germline V lookup: CDR1 MDHEN, CDR2 SYDVKM. Trimming took 5 bases from V and 5 from J; bases not matched to a gene: 5. CDR3 length: 16 residues. Written as DNA, the CDR3 is TGTGCCAGCAGTCCCGGGACTAGCGGGGGGGTGGAGACCCAGTACTTC. This sequence encodes CASSPGTSGGVETQYF. Complete variable domain (other parts from reference TRBV28 and TRBJ2-5): DVKVTQSSRYLVKRTGEKVFLECVQDMDHENMFWYRQDPGLGLRLIYFSYDVKMKEKGDIPEGYSVSREKKERFSLILESASTNQTSMYLCASSPGTSGGVETQYFGPGTRLLVL.

The chain joins TRBV6-5 to TRBJ1-5; 9 bases are a match to TRBD1. V shed 6 bases, J shed 5 bases, and the junction held 5 bases outside the gene matches. This CDR3 comprises 14 residues. Germline-derived CDR1 and CDR2 are MNHEY and SVGAGI. In nucleotides, the CDR3 is TGTGCCAGCAGCACAGGGGGCTGGGATCAGCCCCAGCATTTT. It is translated as CASSTGGWDQPQHF.

This chain joins TRBV30 and TRBJ2-7; D is undetermined. Germline V gene sequence: CDR1 GTSNPN, CDR2 SVGIG (reference sequence). CDR3 length equals 13 residues. Trimming cost V 0 bases and J 3 bases, with 9 bases left between them. In DNA, the CDR3 is TGTGCCTGGAGTGTAGCGATACGCTACGAGCAGTACTTC. Translated, it gives CAWSVAIRYEQYF.

This sequence joins TRBV5-1 and TRBJ2-1, with 15 positions matching TRBD2. Per the germline V gene, CDR1 is SGHRS and CDR2 is YFSETQ. This CDR3 is 16 amino acids long. Germline trimming cut 5 bases from V and 9 bases from J; bases unmatched to any gene: 9. CDR3 protein: CASSAGTSGRWVEQFF. In DNA form, the CDR3 reads TGCGCCAGCAGTGCCGGGACTAGCGGGAGGTGGGTTGAGCAGTTCTTC.

This clone was recorded a few times. This CDR3 is CASRQGAETQYF. The DNA of the CDR3 is TGTGCCAGCAGACAGGGGGCAGAGACCCAGTACTTC. The chain recombines TRBV21-1 with TRBJ2-5; TRBD1 is the table's D call, not checked against the DNA. TRBV21-1 is recorded as a pseudogene. This CDR3 spans 12 amino acids.

This clone came up once. The chain recombines TRBV9 with TRBJ2-1, with 8 bases lining up with TRBD2. The V gene's germline CDR1 is SGDLS and CDR2 YYNGEE. This CDR3 contains 15 residues. The J segment lost 5 bases and the V segment lost 0 bases, leaving 4 bases of the junction unmatched. CDR3 in amino acids: CASSVGSGVHNEQFF. In nucleotides, the CDR3 is TGTGCCAGCAGCGTAGGTAGCGGGGTACACAATGAGCAGTTCTTC.

The CDR3 loop is CSVEGRGHENIQYF. CDR3 DNA sequence: TGCAGCGTTGAAGGTCGAGGACATGAAAACATTCAGTACTTC. This chain uses TRBV29-1 with TRBJ2-4, with D possibly being TRBD1 (5 bases). CDR3 length: 14 residues. The germline CDR1 and CDR2 sequences are SQVTM and ANQGSEA. V lost 1 base to trimming and J lost 5 bases, with 12 bases between them.

This chain connects TRBV29-1 to TRBJ1-2; D not resolved. The CDR3 is made up of 11 amino acids. The germline V and J ends were trimmed by 6 bases and 7 bases, with 12 bases remaining between them. The germline CDR1 and CDR2 sequences are SQVTM and ANQGSEA. The CDR3 here is CSVPTEGGYTF. CDR3 DNA: TGCAGCGTGCCGACTGAGGGTGGCTACACCTTC.

The J gene is TRBJ2-2, the V gene TRBV5-1; a possible D gene is TRBD2 (5 bases). CDR3 length: 15 residues. Germline V CDR1 and CDR2: SGHRS, YFSETQ. Trimming took off 5 bases at V and 0 bases at J, with 11 bases between the two ends. CDR3 DNA: TGCGCCAGCAGGGTCCGGGGTACGAACACCGGGGAGCTGTTTTTT. Translation gives CASRVRGTNTGELFF.